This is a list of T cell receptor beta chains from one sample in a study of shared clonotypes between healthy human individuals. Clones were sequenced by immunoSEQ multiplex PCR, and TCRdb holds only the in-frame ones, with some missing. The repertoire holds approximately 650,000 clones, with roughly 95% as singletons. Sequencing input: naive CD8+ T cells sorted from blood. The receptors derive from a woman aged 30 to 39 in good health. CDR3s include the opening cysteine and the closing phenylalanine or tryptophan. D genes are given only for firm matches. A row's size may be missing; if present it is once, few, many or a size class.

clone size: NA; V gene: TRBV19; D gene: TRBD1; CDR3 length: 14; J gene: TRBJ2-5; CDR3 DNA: TGTGCCAGTAGTGAGACAGGGTATGGAGAGACCCAGTACTTC; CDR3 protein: CASSETGYGETQYF
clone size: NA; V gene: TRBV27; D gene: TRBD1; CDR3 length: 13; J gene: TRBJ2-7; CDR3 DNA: TGTGCCAGCAGACCAGGGACAGGGTACGAGCAGTACTTC; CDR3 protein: CASRPGTGYEQYF
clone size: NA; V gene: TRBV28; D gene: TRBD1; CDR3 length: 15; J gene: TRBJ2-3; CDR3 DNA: TGTGCCAGCAGTTTTCCGGGACAGGGCACAGATACGCAGTATTTT; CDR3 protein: CASSFPGQGTDTQYF
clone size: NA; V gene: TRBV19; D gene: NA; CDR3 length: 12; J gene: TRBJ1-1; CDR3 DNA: TGTGCCAGTAGTATGGGCAGGCCTGAAGCTTTCTTT; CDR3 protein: CASSMGRPEAFF
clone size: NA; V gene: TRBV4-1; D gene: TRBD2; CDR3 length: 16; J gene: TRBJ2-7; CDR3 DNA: TGCGCCAGCAGCCAAGTTAGCGGGAGGGCCACCTACGAGCAGTACTTC; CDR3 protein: CASSQVSGRATYEQYF
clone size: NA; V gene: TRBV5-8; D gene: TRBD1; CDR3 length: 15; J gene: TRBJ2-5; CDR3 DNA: TGTGCCAGCAGCTCCCTACCGGACAGGCCCTGGGAGCAGTACTTC; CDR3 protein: CASSSLPDRPWEQYF
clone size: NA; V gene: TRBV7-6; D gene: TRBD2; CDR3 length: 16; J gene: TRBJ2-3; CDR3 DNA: TGTGCCAGCAGCCTCATAGCGGGAGGGCCCCCAGATACGCAGTATTTT; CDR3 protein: CASSLIAGGPPDTQYF
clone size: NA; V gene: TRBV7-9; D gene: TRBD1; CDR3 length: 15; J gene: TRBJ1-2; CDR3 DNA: TGTGCCAGCAGCTTCCATAGGGGGACAGGGAATGGCTACACCTTC; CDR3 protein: CASSFHRGTGNGYTF
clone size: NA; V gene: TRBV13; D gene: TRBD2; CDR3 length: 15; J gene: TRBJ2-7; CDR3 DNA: TGTGCCAGCAGCTTAACGGCGGGAGGGCCCCACGAGCAGTACTTC; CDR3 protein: CASSLTAGGPHEQYF
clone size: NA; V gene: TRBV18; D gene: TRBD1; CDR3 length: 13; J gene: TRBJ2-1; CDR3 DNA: TGTGCCAGCTCCCACGGGACAGCTAATGAGCAGTTCTTC; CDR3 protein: CASSHGTANEQFF
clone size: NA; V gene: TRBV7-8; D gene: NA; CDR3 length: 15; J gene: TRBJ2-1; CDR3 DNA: TGTGCCAGCAGCTTAAGCCAGGGACACTACAATGAGCAGTTCTTC; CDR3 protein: CASSLSQGHYNEQFF
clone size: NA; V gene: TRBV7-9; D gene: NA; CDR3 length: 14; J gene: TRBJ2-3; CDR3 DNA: TGTGCCAGCAGCCAGGTTAGCGGCCAGGTTGCGCAGTATTTT; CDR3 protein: CASSQVSGQVAQYF
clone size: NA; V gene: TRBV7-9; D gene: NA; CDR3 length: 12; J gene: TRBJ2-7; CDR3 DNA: TGTGCCAGCAGCCCAAGCAACGTAGAGCAGTACTTC; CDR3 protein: CASSPSNVEQYF
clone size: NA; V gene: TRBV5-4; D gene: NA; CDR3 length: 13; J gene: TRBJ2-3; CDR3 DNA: TGTGCCAGCTCTGACTCGAGCACAGATACGCAGTATTTT; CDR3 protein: CASSDSSTDTQYF
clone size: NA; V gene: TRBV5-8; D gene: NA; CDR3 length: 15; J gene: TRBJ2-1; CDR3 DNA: TGTGCCAGCAGCCCAACTTTGAGTTCCTACAATGAGCAGTTCTTC; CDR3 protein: CASSPTLSSYNEQFF
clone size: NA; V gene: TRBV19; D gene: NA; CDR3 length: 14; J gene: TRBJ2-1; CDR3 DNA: TGTGCCAGTAGTATAGTAGGCAGGGACAATGAGCAGTTCTTC; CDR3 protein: CASSIVGRDNEQFF
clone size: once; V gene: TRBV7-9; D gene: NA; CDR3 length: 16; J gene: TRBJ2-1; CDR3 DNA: TGTGCCAGCAGCCCAGTGACGGGCCATGCCCCGGGTGAGCAGTTCTTC; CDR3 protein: CASSPVTGHAPGEQFF
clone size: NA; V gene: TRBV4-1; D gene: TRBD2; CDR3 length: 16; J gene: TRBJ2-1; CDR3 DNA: TGCGCCAGCAGCCGTATCGGGAGGGCCCTCGGTAATGAGCAGTTCTTC; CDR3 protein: CASSRIGRALGNEQFF
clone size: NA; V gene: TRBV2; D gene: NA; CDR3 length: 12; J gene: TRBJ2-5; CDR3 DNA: TGTGCCAGCAGTGGACTAGACGAGACCCAGTACTTC; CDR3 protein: CASSGLDETQYF
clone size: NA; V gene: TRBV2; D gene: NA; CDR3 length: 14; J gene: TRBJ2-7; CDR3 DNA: TGTGCCAGCAGTGATCCGGACAGAACCTACGAGCAGTACTTC; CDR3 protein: CASSDPDRTYEQYF
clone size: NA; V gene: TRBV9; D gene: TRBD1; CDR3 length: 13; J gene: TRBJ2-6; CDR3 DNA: TGTGCCAGCAGCGTAGGGCCAGGGGGTGTCCTGACTTTC; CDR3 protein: CASSVGPGGVLTF
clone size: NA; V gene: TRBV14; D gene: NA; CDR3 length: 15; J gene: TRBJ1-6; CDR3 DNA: TGTGCCAGCAGCCAGCTCAGAGGGGCGGGTTCACCCCTCCACTTT; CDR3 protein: CASSQLRGAGSPLHF
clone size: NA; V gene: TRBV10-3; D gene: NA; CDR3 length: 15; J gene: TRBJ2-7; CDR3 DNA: TGTGCCATCAGTGAAGTATCGGCCAGGGGTCATGAGCAGTACTTC; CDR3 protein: CAISEVSARGHEQYF
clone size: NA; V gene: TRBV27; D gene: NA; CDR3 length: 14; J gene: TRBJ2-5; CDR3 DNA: TGTGCCAGCAGTTTTTCCGGTGGTGCAGAGACCCAGTACTTC; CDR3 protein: CASSFSGGAETQYF
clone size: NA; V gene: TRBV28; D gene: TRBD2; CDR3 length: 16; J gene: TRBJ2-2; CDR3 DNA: TGTGCCAGCAGTTGCGAGCGGGAGGCGGACACCGGGGAGCTGTTTTTT; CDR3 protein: CASSCEREADTGELFF
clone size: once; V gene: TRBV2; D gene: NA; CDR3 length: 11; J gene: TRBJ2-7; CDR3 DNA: TGTGCCAGCAGGGGAGCCTACGAGCAGTACTTC; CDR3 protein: CASRGAYEQYF
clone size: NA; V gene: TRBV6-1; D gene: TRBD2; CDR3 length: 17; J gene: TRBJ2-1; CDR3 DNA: TGTGCCAGCAGTGAACGACTAGCGGGAGCAATCTACAATGAGCAGTTCTTC; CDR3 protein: CASSERLAGAIYNEQFF
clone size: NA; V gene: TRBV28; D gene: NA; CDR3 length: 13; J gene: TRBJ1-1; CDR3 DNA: TGTGCCAGCGCAATCCTCCAAGGTTCTGAAGCTTTCTTT; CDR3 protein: CASAILQGSEAFF
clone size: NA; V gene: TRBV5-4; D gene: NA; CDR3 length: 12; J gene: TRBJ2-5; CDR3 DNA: TGTGCCAGCAGCGACACGGCGGAGACCCAGTACTTC; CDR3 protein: CASSDTAETQYF
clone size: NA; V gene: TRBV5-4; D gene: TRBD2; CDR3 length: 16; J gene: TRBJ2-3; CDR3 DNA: TGTGCCAGCAGCCTCATTGTAGCGGGAAGCACAGATACGCAGTATTTT; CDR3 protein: CASSLIVAGSTDTQYF
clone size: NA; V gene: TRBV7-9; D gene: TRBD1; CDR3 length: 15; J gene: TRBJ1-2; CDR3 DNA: TGTGCCAGCAGCTTAACGACAGGGAAGGACTATGGCTACACCTTC; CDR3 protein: CASSLTTGKDYGYTF
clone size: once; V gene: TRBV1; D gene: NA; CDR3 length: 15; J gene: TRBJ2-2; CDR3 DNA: TGCACCAGCAGCCGGACTAGCGGGAGTGACGGGGAGCTGTTTTTT; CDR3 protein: CTSSRTSGSDGELFF
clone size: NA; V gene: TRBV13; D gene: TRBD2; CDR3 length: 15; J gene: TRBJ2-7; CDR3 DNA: TGTGCCAGCAGCTCCCGGACTAGCCGCGCCTACGAGCAGTACTTC; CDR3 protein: CASSSRTSRAYEQYF
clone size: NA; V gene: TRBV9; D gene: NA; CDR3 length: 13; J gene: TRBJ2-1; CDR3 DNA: TGTGCCAGCAGCGTAGTGGAATCCAATGAGCAGTTCTTC; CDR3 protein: CASSVVESNEQFF
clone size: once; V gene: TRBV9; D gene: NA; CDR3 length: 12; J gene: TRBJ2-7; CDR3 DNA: TGTGCCAGCAGCGGACAGAGTGACGAGCAGTACTTC; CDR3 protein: CASSGQSDEQYF
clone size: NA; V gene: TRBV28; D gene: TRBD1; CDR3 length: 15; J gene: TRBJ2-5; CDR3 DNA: TGTGCCAGCAGGGGACAGGACACCAGGGGGGAGACCCAGTACTTC; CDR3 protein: CASRGQDTRGETQYF
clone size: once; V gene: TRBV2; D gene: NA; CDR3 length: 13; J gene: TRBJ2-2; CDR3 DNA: TGTGCCAGCAGTGAGGAAGGCCCCGGGGAGCTGTTTTTT; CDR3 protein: CASSEEGPGELFF
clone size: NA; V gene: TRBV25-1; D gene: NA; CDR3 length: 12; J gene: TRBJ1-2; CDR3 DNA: TGTGCCTTTCAAGGGTCGGACTATGGCTACACCTTC; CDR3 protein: CAFQGSDYGYTF
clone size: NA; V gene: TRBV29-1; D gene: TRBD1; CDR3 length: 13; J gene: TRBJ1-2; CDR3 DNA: TGCAGCGTTATGTACAGGGGAAGTTATGGCTACACCTTC; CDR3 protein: CSVMYRGSYGYTF
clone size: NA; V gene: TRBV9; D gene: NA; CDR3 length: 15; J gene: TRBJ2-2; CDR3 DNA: TGTGCCAGCAACCCCCAGGGCGGGAACACCGGGGAGCTGTTTTTT; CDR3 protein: CASNPQGGNTGELFF
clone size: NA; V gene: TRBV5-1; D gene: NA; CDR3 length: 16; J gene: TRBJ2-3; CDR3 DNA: TGCGCCAGCAGCTTGGGTTGGGGACCGCCAATGGATACGCAGTATTTT; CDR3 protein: CASSLGWGPPMDTQYF
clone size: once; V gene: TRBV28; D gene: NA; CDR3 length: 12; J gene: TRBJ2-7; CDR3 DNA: TGTGCCAGCAGGGGACCTTTCCACGAGCAGTACTTC; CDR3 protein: CASRGPFHEQYF
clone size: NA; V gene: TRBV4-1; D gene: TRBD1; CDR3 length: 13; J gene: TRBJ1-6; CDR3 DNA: TGCGCCAGCAGCCAGACAGGGGACTCACCCCTCCACTTT; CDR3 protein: CASSQTGDSPLHF
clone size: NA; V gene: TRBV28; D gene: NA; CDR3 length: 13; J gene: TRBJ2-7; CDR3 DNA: TGTGCCAGCAGTTTAGTCAGGGAGTACGAGCAGTACTTC; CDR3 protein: CASSLVREYEQYF
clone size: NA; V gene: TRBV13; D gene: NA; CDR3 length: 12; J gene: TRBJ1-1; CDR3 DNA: TGTGCCAGCAGCTTAGGGCAAGATGAAGCTTTCTTT; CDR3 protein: CASSLGQDEAFF
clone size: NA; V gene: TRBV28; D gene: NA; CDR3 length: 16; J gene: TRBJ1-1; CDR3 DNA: TGTGCCAGCAGTTTCCCACAGGAGTTCATGAACACTGAAGCTTTCTTT; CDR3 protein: CASSFPQEFMNTEAFF
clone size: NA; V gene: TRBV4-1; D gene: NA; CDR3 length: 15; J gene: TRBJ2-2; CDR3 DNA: TGCGCCAGCAGCCCTACTTACGGGGACACCGGGGAGCTGTTTTTT; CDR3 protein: CASSPTYGDTGELFF
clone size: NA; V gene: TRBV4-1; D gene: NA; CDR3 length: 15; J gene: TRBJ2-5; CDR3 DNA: TGCGCCAGCAGCCAAGGAACGGAGGGAGAAGAGACCCAGTACTTC; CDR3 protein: CASSQGTEGEETQYF
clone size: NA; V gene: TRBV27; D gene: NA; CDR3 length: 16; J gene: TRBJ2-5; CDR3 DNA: TGTGCCAGCAGCCCCTCCGGGGGCGAAAGACAAGAGACCCAGTACTTC; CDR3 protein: CASSPSGGERQETQYF